Presented here are 9 T cell receptor beta chains from one specimen sequenced in a study of breast tumors, draining lymph nodes, adjacent tissues. TCRdb redid the calling of the multiplex PCR reads with MiXCR, one entry per CDR3 protein. Found here are approximately 150,000 distinct CDR3 sequences, approximately 30% of them singletons; the top ten hold about 2.5%. The lymph nodes were axillary draining lymph nodes from breast cancer patients. The sequenced sample consisted of axillary lymph node tissue. These TCRs come from a female donor with breast cancer. Some clones in this sample may be carry-over from other donors' samples.

This clonotype appeared many times. The chain has TRBV11-3 and TRBJ2-2, with 10 bases aligning to TRBD2. The CDR3 covers 16 residues. Germline V lookup: CDR1 SGHNT, CDR2 YENEEA. V lost 3 bases and J lost 1; bases outside the gene matches: 2. CDR3 amino acids: CASSFRLAGNTGELFF. The CDR3 DNA reads as TGTGCCAGCAGCTTCAGACTAGCGGGGAACACCGGGGAGCTGTTTTTT.

This clonotype was counted many times. The V gene is TRBV24-1, the J gene TRBJ2-7, with a possible D match to TRBD2 (6 bases). Trimming cost V 3 bases and J 0 bases, with 14 bases left between them. CDR1 and CDR2 (germline): KGHDR, SFDVKD. This CDR3 has 16 residues. The CDR3 DNA is TGTGCCACCAGTGATACCGGGACTGGGAGCTCCTACGAGCAGTACTTC. Its protein is CATSDTGTGSSYEQYF.

This clonotype has at least ten counts. V usage is TRBV19 and J usage is TRBJ2-3; TRBD2 agrees at 7 bases. The CDR3 extends over 15 amino acids. Trimming at V came to 8 bases and at J to 4 bases, leaving 12 bases not matched to a gene. CDR1 and CDR2 from the germline V gene are LNHDA and SQIVND (reference sequence). CDR3 sequence (DNA): TGTGCCAGTGGGGGGGAAGGATTTGATGCAGATACGCAGTATTTT. This translates into CASGGEGFDADTQYF. The complete variable domain, with remaining parts taken from reference TRBV19 and TRBJ2-3, reads DGGITQSPKYLFRKEGQNVTLSCEQNLNHDAMYWYRQDPGQGLRLIYYSQIVNDFQKGDIAEGYSVSREKKESFPLTVTSAQKNPTAFYLCASGGEGFDADTQYFGPGTRLTVL.

This clonotype appeared many times. The V and J genes are TRBV18 and TRBJ1-6, with D possibly being TRBD1 (5 bases). Germline CDR1 is KGHSH and CDR2 is LQKENI. This CDR3 is 17 amino acids long. The ends were cut back, 6 bases at V and 11 bases at J, with 26 bases in the middle. The CDR3 coding sequence is TGTGCCAGCTCGACCGGGACCCTGTCCGGCGTTAGGCCACCCCTCCACTTT. Amino acid sequence: CASSTGTLSGVRPPLHF.

Ten or more counts support this clonotype. V gene TRBV6-6 combines with J gene TRBJ2-3, with 10 positions matching TRBD2. Germline CDR1 reads MNHNY; CDR2 reads SVGAGI (reference sequence). The CDR3 spans 16 residues. The V and J ends lost 5 bases and 3 bases, in that order; junction bases with no gene match: 8. CDR3 residues: CASSPTGTSETDTQYF. The CDR3 bases are TGTGCCAGCAGTCCCACCGGGACTAGCGAAACAGATACGCAGTATTTT.

This clonotype was found many times. Compared with germline, one end of the junction differs, possibly owing to a read error. The J gene is TRBJ2-5, the V gene TRBV20-1; TRBD1 is a possible D gene (5 bases). The CDR3 is 11 amino acids. Germline loops: CDR1 DFQATT, CDR2 SNEGSKA (reference sequence). CDR3 in amino acids: CSAQKGKTQSF. CDR3 DNA sequence: TGCAGTGCCCAGAAGGGGAAGACCCAGTCCTTC.

Remarks on this clonotype: Since a much larger clone is just one base distant, this may be a read error. The chain carries TRBV6-6 and TRBJ2-7; possible D gene TRBD2, 6 bases. This CDR3 region has 12 residues. Trimming took off 5 bases at V and 4 bases at J, with 9 bases between the two ends. Germline CDR1 and CDR2: MNHNY and SVGAGI (reference sequence). CDR3 in DNA: TGTGCCAGCAGTCCCGGGGGATACGAGCAGTACGTC. As protein: CASSPGGYEQYV.

This clonotype was seen at least ten times. The rearrangement links TRBV20-1 to TRBJ2-1; D might be TRBD2 (5 bases). The CDR3 totals 15 residues. Trimming pared 2 bases from V and 1 base from J, leaving 12 bases between. Germline V gene sequence: CDR1 DFQATT, CDR2 SNEGSKA (reference sequence). The CDR3 DNA follows: TGCAGTGCTAGATTTAGCGAGTCGTCCTACAATGAGCAGTTCTTC. It encodes CSARFSESSYNEQFF.

At least ten counts were recorded for this clonotype. This sequence joins TRBV29-1 and TRBJ2-7; TRBD1 is a possible D gene (6 bases). V was pared by 7 bases and J by 6 bases, with 10 bases between. The CDR3 loop spans 10 amino acids. The V gene's germline CDR1 is SQVTM and CDR2 ANQGSEA. The CDR3 protein is CSGTGSEQYV. Here the CDR3 DNA reads TGCAGCGGCACAGGGAGCGAGCAGTACGTC.